A single sample gave rise to the 11 T cell receptor beta chains below, sequenced in a study of shared clonotypes between healthy human individuals. Libraries were prepared by immunoSEQ multiplex PCR; TCRdb keeps only in-frame clonotypes and omits some of them. The sample includes 800,000 to 1,200,000 clones, more than 75% seen only once; the top ten take more than 0.5%. Sample: memory CD4+ T cells from PBMCs. Subset here: CD45RA-negative fraction. Receptors were obtained from a man between 18 and 29 years old in good health. Some clones in this sample may be carry-over from other donors' samples.

This clone was found many times. J is TRBJ1-1 and V is TRBV18; D unclear. The V end was cut by 3 bases, the J end by 1 base, with 9 bases between. Germline values: CDR1 KGHSH, CDR2 LQKENI. CDR3 length: 14 residues. Written as DNA, the CDR3 is TGTGCCAGCTCACCGCAACAGTGGAACACTGAAGCTTTCTTT. The encoded protein is CASSPQQWNTEAFF.

This clone has a handful of counts. For the CDR3, the DNA is TGTGCCAGCAGTAAAGGACAGGGGGCCAGTGAAAAACTGTTTTTT. Encoded protein: CASSKGQGASEKLFF. The chain has TRBV2 and TRBJ1-4; TRBD1 agrees at 11 bases. Germline V lookup: CDR1 SNHLY, CDR2 FYNNEI. The CDR3 has 15 amino acids. V trimming: 5 bases; J trimming: 7 bases; junction bases outside the gene matches: 6.

V usage is TRBV5-1 and J usage is TRBJ2-1; maybe TRBD1 (6 bases). The V and J ends lost 0 bases and 9 bases respectively, with 25 bases between them. Germline CDR1 and CDR2: SGHRS and YFSETQ. The CDR3 has 18 residues. This chain's CDR3 is CASSLALTGDLLASEQFF. Here the CDR3 DNA reads TGCGCCAGCAGCTTGGCCTTGACAGGTGACCTCCTAGCTAGTGAGCAGTTCTTC.

The V call is TRBV29-1, the J call TRBJ2-1, with a weak D call TRBD2 (5 bases). The CDR3 totals 13 residues. Trimming left V 5 bases short and J 8 bases short, with 16 bases between. Germline V gene lookup returns CDR1 SQVTM and CDR2 ANQGSEA. The CDR3 here is CSVIWRAAYEQFF. The DNA of the CDR3 is TGCAGCGTTATTTGGCGGGCCGCCTATGAGCAGTTCTTC.

The genes are TRBV7-9 and TRBJ1-3; the D is unclear. The CDR3 extends over 19 amino acids. Germline values: CDR1 SEHNR, CDR2 FQNEAQ (reference sequence). V lost 4 bases and J lost 1, with 23 bases in between. CDR3 sequence: CASSSLAASNPTSGNTIYF. The DNA for the CDR3 is TGTGCCAGCAGCTCCTTGGCAGCCTCAAACCCCACTTCTGGAAACACCATATATTTT.

The V gene is TRBV2, the J gene TRBJ2-2, with D uncertain. Germline V gene lookup returns CDR1 SNHLY and CDR2 FYNNEI. V gave up 7 bases and J gave up 0 bases, with 6 bases separating them. CDR3 length: 13 residues. The CDR3 bases are TGTGCCAGCACCCCCACGAACACCGGGGAGCTGTTTTTT. Its translation is CASTPTNTGELFF.

The chain joins TRBV5-8 to TRBJ1-2; tentative D call: TRBD1 (6 bases). This CDR3 is 13 amino acids long. Trimming shortened V by 0 bases and J by 4 bases, and 7 bases separated the two germline ends. CDR1 SGHTS and CDR2 YDEGEE come from the germline V gene. CDR3 sequence reads: CASSLEGGYGYTF. In DNA, the CDR3 is TGTGCCAGCAGCTTGGAGGGGGGCTATGGCTACACCTTC.

The chain joins TRBV5-5 to TRBJ2-7; D perhaps matches TRBD1 (6 bases). CDR3 length: 15 amino acids. Germline V gene sequence: CDR1 SGHKS, CDR2 YYEKEE (reference sequence). Trimming shortened V by 4 bases and J by 4 bases, and 18 bases separated the two germline ends. The CDR3 loop is CASSVGENGQYEQYF. CDR3 coding DNA: TGTGCCAGCAGCGTTGGGGAAAATGGACAGTACGAGCAGTACTTC.

The CDR3: CASTQSRSDSGNTIYF. Here the CDR3 DNA reads TGTGCCAGTACCCAGTCACGGTCGGACTCTGGAAACACCATATATTTT. This sequence joins TRBV19 and TRBJ1-3; no clear D. V shed 7 bases and J shed 0 bases, with 16 bases lying between them. Germline V CDR1 and CDR2: LNHDA, SQIVND (reference sequence). The CDR3 consists of 16 residues.

The chain employs TRBV5-1 and TRBJ2-7; perhaps TRBD2 as D (5 bases). This CDR3 contains 14 residues. Trimming left V 4 bases short and J 2 bases short, with 13 bases between. The V gene's germline CDR1 is SGHRS and CDR2 YFSETQ. The chain's CDR3 is CASSREGNTYEQYF. The CDR3 DNA reads as TGCGCCAGCAGCAGAGAGGGCAACACCTACGAGCAGTACTTC.

The chain joins TRBV11-2 to TRBJ1-5; D is ambiguous. Trimming pared 1 base from V and 5 bases from J, leaving 12 bases between. CDR3 length: 15 residues. Germline V gene lookup returns CDR1 SGHAT and CDR2 FQNNGV. CDR3 sequence reads: CASSLVAGDYQPQHF. Here the CDR3 DNA reads TGTGCCAGCAGCTTAGTGGCGGGAGACTATCAGCCCCAGCATTTT.